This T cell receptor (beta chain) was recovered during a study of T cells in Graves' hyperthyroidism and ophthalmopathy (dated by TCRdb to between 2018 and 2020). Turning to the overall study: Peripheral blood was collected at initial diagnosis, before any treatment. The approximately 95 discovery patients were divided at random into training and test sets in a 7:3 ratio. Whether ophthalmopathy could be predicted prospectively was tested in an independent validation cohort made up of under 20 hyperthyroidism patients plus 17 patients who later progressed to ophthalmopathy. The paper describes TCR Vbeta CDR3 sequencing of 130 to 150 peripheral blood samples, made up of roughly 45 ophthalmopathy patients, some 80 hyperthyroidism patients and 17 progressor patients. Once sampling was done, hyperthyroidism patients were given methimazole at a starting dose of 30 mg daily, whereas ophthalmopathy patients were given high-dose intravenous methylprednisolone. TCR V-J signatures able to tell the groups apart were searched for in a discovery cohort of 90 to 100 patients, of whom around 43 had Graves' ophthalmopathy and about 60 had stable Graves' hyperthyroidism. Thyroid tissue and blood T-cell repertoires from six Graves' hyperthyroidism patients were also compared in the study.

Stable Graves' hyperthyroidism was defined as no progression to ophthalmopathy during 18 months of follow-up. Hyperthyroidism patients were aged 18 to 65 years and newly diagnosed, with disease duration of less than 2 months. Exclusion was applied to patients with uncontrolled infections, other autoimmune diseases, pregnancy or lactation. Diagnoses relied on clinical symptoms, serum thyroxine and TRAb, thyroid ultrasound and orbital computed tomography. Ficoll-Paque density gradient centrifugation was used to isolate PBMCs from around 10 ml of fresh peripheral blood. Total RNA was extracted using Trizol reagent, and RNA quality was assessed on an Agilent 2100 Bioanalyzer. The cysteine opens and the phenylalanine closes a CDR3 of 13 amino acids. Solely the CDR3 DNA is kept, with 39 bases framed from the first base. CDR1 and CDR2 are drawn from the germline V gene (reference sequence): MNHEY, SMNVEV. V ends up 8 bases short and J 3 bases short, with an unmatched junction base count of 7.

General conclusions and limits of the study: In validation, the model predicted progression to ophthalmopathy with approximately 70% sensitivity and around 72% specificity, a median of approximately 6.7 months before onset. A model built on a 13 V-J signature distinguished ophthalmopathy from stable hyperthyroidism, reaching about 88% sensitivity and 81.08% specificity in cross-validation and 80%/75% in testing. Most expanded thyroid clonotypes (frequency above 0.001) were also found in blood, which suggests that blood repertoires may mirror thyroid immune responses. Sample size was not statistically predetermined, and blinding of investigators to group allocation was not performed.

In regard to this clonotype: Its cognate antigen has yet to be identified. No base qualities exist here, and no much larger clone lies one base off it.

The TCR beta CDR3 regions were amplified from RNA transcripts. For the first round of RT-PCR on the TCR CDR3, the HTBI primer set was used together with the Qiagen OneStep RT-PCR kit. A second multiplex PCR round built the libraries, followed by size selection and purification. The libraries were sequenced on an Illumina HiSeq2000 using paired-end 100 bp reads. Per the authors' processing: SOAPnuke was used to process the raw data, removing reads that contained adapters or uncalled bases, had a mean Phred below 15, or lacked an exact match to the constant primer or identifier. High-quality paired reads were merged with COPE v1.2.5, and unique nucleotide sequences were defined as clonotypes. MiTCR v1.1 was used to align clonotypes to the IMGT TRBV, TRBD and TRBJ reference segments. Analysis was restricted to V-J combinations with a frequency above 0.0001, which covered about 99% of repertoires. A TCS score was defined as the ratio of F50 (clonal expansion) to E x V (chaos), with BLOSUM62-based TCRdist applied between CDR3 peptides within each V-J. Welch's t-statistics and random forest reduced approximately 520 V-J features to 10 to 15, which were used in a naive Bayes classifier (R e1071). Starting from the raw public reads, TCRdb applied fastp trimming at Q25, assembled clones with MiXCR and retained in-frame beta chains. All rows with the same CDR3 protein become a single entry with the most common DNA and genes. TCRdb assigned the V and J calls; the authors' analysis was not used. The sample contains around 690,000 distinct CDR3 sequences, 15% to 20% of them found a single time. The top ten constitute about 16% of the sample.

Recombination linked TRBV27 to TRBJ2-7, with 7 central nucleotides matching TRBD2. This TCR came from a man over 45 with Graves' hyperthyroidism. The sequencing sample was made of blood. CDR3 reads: CASGGLEIYEQYF. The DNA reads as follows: TGTGCCAGCGGTGGACTAGAGATCTACGAGCAGTACTTC.